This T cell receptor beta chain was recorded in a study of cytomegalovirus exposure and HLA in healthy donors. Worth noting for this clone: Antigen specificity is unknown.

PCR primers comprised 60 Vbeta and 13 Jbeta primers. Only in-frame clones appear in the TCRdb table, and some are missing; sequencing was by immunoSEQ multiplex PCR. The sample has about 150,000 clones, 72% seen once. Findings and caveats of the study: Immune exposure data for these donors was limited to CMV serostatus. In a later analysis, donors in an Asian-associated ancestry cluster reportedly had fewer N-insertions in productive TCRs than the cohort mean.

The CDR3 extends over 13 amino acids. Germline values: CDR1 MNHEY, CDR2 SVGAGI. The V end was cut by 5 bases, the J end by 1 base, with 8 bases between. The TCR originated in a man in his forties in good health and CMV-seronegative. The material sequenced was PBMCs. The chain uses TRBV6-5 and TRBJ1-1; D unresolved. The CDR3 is CASSRTANTEAFF. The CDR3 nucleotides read TGTGCCAGCAGTCGCACAGCGAACACTGAAGCTTTCTTT.